Listed below are T cell receptor beta chains from one sample, sequenced in a study of OX40 agonist ivuxolimab in advanced cancers. Some clones are missing from TCRdb's copy, which holds only in-frame ones; the method was immunoSEQ multiplex PCR. Among tens of thousands of clones, around three quarters were seen once, and the ten largest hold around 4%. The sequencing here drew on CD4+ or CD8+ T cells sorted from blood, taken in a trial of the OX40 agonist ivuxolimab. The origin of the receptors is an adult with an advanced solid tumor such as melanoma, head and neck, liver or kidney cancer. Each CDR3 is given with its conserved first and last residue. The order of the fields is clone size, V gene, D gene, J gene, CDR3 DNA, CDR3 protein. D genes are given only for firm matches. Expanded clones get a size class; other rows say once, few or many, or leave the size out.

-	TRBV7-2	-	TRBJ2-7	TGTGCCAGCAGCACCCGTAGCGGCTACGCCTACGAGCAGTACTTC	CASSTRSGYAYEQYF
-	TRBV21-1	-	TRBJ1-2	TGTGCCAGCAGCATTTTTGGGAGCCTATACTATGGCTACACCTTC	CASSIFGSLYYGYTF
-	TRBV6-5	-	TRBJ1-1	TGTGCCAGCAGTTACAGGCCACCCCCTTGGGACACTGAAGCTTTCTTT	CASSYRPPPWDTEAFF
few	TRBV5-1	TRBD1	TRBJ1-2	TGCGCCAGCAGCTTACAGGGGTCCTATGGCTACACCTTC	CASSLQGSYGYTF
-	TRBV7-8	-	TRBJ2-3	TGTGCCAGCAGCCACTCCGGCTCCCCTCGGGTAGATACGCAGTATTTT	CASSHSGSPRVDTQYF
-	TRBV4-2	TRBD2	TRBJ2-7	TGTGCCAGCAGCCAAGATTGGCGGGAGGACTACGAGCAGTACTTC	CASSQDWREDYEQYF
-	TRBV7-2	-	TRBJ2-7	TGTGCCAGCAGCTTAGGCGCTAGCCAAGGTCGGCAGTACTTC	CASSLGASQGRQYF
-	TRBV6-6	-	TRBJ2-1	TGTGCCAGCAGTTTCGAACTAGCATGGCAGTTCTTC	CASSFELAWQFF
-	TRBV11-1	-	TRBJ2-3	TGTGCCAGCAGCCATTTTTACCTTTACAGGGCGCTGCTGGATACGCAGTATTTT	CASSHFYLYRALLDTQYF
medium-sized	TRBV7-8	-	TRBJ1-5	TGTGCCAGCAGCTTTTCCGGGGGCACCAATCAGCCCCAGCATTTT	CASSFSGGTNQPQHF
-	TRBV6-5	-	TRBJ2-7	TGTGCCAGCAGTTTTTGGACCTTAATCGAGCAGTACTTC	CASSFWTLIEQYF
-	TRBV4-2	-	TRBJ1-2	TGTGCCAGCAGCCAGGACCTGTCGTTGAGAGGCTACACCTTC	CASSQDLSLRGYTF
few	TRBV5-1	TRBD1	TRBJ1-4	TGCGCCAGCAGCCGGACAGGGGATTATGAAAAACTGTTTTTT	CASSRTGDYEKLFF
-	TRBV7-2	-	TRBJ2-5	TGTGCCAGCAGCTCACGCCTGGGGGGTTCGGGGACCCAGTACTTC	CASSSRLGGSGTQYF
few	TRBV7-9	-	TRBJ2-7	TGTGCCAGCAGCTTAAGTTACTACGAGCAGTACTTC	CASSLSYYEQYF
-	TRBV9	-	TRBJ2-2	TGTGCCAGCAGCCGTAGGGCGAACACCGGGGAGCTGTTTTTT	CASSRRANTGELFF
-	TRBV5-1	-	TRBJ2-2	TGCGCCAGCAGCTTGAGGACTGACGGGGAGCTGTTTTTT	CASSLRTDGELFF
-	TRBV2	TRBD1	TRBJ1-4	TGTGCCAGCAGTCCGACAGGGGACCCCAAAAAACTGTTTTTT	CASSPTGDPKKLFF
-	TRBV9	-	TRBJ2-2	TGTGCCAGCAGCTTCTGGAAAGGAGGGCCGGGCGGCACCGGGGAGCTGTTTTTT	CASSFWKGGPGGTGELFF
-	TRBV7-8	TRBD2	TRBJ2-3	TGTGCCAGCAGCAAAACTAGCGTCGTCGGGGCTACGCAGTATTTT	CASSKTSVVGATQYF
-	TRBV7-3	-	TRBJ2-1	TGTGCCAGCAGCACGGGACTTAGCTCCTACAATGAGCAGTTCTTC	CASSTGLSSYNEQFF
-	TRBV5-4	TRBD2	TRBJ2-3	TGTGCCAGCAACCCGCTAGCGGGGGGCCAAGGAGATACGCAGTATTTT	CASNPLAGGQGDTQYF
-	TRBV7-2	TRBD2	TRBJ2-7	TGTGCCAGCAGCTTAGCGCGTAGCGGGACAATCCCCTACGAGCAGTACTTC	CASSLARSGTIPYEQYF
-	TRBV2	TRBD2	TRBJ2-1	TGTGCCAGCAGTGAAGCCGGACTAGCGGGAGGTCGTGAGTTCTTC	CASSEAGLAGGREFF
-	TRBV28	TRBD1	TRBJ1-2	TGTGCCAGCAGTTACCAGGGGGCAGTCCATGGCTACACCTTC	CASSYQGAVHGYTF
medium-sized	TRBV10-1	-	TRBJ2-7	TGCGCCAGCAGTGAAAGAACCGATTACGAGCAGTACTTC	CASSERTDYEQYF
-	TRBV7-9	TRBD1	TRBJ1-4	TGTGCCAGCGGGCAGGGAACAGGGGAAGAAAAACTGTTTTTT	CASGQGTGEEKLFF
once	TRBV28	TRBD1	TRBJ1-5	TGTGCCAGCAGTATCCCCCCGCCACAGGGGACGGATCAGCCCCAGCATTTT	CASSIPPPQGTDQPQHF
-	TRBV28	-	TRBJ1-5	TGTGCCACCTATTATGGGGATGCTCAGCCCCAGCATTTT	CATYYGDAQPQHF
-	TRBV5-6	-	TRBJ1-2	TGTGCCAGCAGCGTTGGGGCAGGGAAACCCCGACCGTATGGCTACACCTTC	CASSVGAGKPRPYGYTF
-	TRBV15	-	TRBJ2-4	TGTGCCACCAGCGCTCGGTCGAGTTTGGCCAAAAACATTCAGTACTTC	CATSARSSLAKNIQYF
-	TRBV18	TRBD2	TRBJ2-5	TGTGCCAGCTCACCTTATAGCGGGGGACCGATCCAAGAGACCCAGTACTTC	CASSPYSGGPIQETQYF
-	TRBV7-2	-	TRBJ1-2	TGTGCCAGCAGCCCGGGGGCAAACGACTATGGCTACACCTTC	CASSPGANDYGYTF
-	TRBV2	TRBD1	TRBJ2-5	TGTGCCAGCAGTGATTTGGGTTACAGGGGGACCCAAGAGACCCAGTACTTC	CASSDLGYRGTQETQYF
-	TRBV2	-	TRBJ2-3	TGTGCCAGCAGAACCGCGGAGCGCGCTAGCACAGATACGCAGTATTTT	CASRTAERASTDTQYF
large	TRBV6-5	TRBD1	TRBJ1-5	TGTGCCAGCAGTTTTTCAGACAGGGCTGGTCAGCCCCAGCATTTT	CASSFSDRAGQPQHF
few	TRBV11-2	-	TRBJ1-6	TGTGCCAGCAGCCTCCGCGGCGGCCCCCTCCACTTT	CASSLRGGPLHF
-	TRBV10-3	-	TRBJ1-6	TGTGCCATCAGTGAGTTGGTAGGAGGCGATTCACCCCTCCACTTT	CAISELVGGDSPLHF
few	TRBV7-8	TRBD1	TRBJ2-7	TGTGCCAGCAGAGCCGGGACAGGGGGTTACGAGCAGTACTTC	CASRAGTGGYEQYF
-	TRBV4-1	-	TRBJ1-6	TGCGCCAGCAGCCAAGAATCGGGTAATAATTCACCCCTCCACTTT	CASSQESGNNSPLHF
-	TRBV28	TRBD2	TRBJ2-7	TGTGCCAGCAGATTTAGCGGGGGGCCGGGCTACGAGCAGTACTTC	CASRFSGGPGYEQYF
-	TRBV5-6	-	TRBJ2-7	TGTGCCAGCAGCTTGAGGGTACTAGGAAAAAACGAGCAGTACTTC	CASSLRVLGKNEQYF
-	TRBV9	-	TRBJ2-3	TGTGCCAGCAGCGTAGAGGCCACCACGGCCACAGATACGCAGTATTTT	CASSVEATTATDTQYF
-	TRBV5-1	TRBD2	TRBJ2-1	TGCGCCAGCAGCTTGGTGGGGGGCTCGCTAGCGGGCAACGAGCAGTTCTTC	CASSLVGGSLAGNEQFF
-	TRBV15	TRBD1	TRBJ1-5	TGTGCCACCAGCCCAGGGGGCTATCAGCCCCAGCATTTT	CATSPGGYQPQHF
-	TRBV28	-	TRBJ2-2	TGTGCCAGCACCCTTACTAGTCCCGGGGAGCTGTTTTTT	CASTLTSPGELFF
-	TRBV5-5	-	TRBJ1-2	TGTGCCAGCAGCTTGGCGGGCGCTAACTATGGCTACACCTTC	CASSLAGANYGYTF
-	TRBV19	-	TRBJ2-4	TGTGCCAGTAGTACGGGGGTGGGCAGGGGAGCCAAAAACATTCAGTACTTC	CASSTGVGRGAKNIQYF